The T cell receptor (beta chain) under discussion was sequenced for a study of cytomegalovirus exposure and HLA in healthy donors. Study-wide findings and caveats: Cytomegalovirus-associated TCR beta chains were listed, numbering more than 150. Clusters of TCRs from the first cohort tended to co-occur in the approximately 130 validation repertoires (as a later analysis found).

Germline V gives CDR1 MDHEN, CDR2 SYDVKM. The CDR3 is 15 amino acids. Between the trimmed V and J ends, which lost 3 bases and 1 base, there was a span of 12 bases. Produced via immunoSEQ multiplex PCR; TCRdb's table is partial and in-frame only. The sample holds roughly 80,000 clones, approximately 94% seen once. This clone appeared a single time. Its specificity is unknown. The validation cohort, a group of 120 subjects, included the donors and was separate from the roughly 670-subject first cohort. This sequence originates from a woman in her late teens or twenties in good health and CMV-seropositive. The sample comprised PBMCs. The rearrangement joins TRBV28 to TRBJ2-5; D is ambiguous. The CDR3, as DNA: TGTGCCAGCAGTTTGGTGAAGACACTCCAAGAGACCCAGTACTTC. Encoded protein: CASSLVKTLQETQYF.